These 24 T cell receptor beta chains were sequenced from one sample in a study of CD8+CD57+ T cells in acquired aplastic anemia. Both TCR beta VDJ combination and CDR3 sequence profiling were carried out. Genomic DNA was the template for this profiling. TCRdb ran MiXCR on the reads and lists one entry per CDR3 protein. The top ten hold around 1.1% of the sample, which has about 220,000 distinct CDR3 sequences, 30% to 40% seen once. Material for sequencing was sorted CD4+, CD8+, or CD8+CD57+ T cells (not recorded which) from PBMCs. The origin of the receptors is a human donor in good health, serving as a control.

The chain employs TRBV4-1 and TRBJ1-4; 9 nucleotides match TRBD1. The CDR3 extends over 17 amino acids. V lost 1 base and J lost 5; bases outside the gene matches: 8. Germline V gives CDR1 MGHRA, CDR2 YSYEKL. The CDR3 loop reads CASSQAEIGTGNEKLFF. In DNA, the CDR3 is TGCGCCAGCAGCCAAGCCGAAATAGGGACAGGGAATGAAAAACTGTTTTTT.

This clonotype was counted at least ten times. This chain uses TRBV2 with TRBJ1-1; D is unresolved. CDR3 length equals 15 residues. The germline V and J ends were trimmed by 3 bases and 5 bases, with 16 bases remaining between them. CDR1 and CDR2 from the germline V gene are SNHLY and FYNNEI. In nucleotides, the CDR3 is TGTGCCAGCAGTGATTTTCAACCGAGCGAAACTGAAGCTTTCTTT. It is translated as CASSDFQPSETEAFF.

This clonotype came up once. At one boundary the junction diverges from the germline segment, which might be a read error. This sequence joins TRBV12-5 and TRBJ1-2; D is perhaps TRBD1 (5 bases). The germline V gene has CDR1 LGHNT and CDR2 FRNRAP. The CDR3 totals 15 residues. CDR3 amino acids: CASGSSGTANYGYIF. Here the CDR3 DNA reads TGTGCTAGTGGTTCGTCAGGGACGGCCAACTATGGCTACATCTTC.

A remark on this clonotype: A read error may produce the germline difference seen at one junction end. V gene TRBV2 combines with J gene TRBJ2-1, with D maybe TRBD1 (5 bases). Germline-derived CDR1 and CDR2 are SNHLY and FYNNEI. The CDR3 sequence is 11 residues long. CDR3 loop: CVSEGSQVPFF. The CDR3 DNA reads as TGTGTCAGCGAAGGGTCACAGGTCCCGTTCTTC. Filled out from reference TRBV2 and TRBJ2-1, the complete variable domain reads EPEVTQTPSHQVTQMGQEVILRCVPISNHLYFYWYRQILGQKVEFLVSFYNNEISEKSEIFDDQFSVERPDGSNFTLKIRSTKLEDSAMYFCVSEGSQVPFFGPGTRLTVL.

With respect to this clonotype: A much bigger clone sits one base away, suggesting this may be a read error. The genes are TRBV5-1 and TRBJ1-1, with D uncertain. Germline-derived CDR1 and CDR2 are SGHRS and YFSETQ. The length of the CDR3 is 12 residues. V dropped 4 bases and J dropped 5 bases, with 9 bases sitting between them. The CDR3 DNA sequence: TGCGCCAGCAGCGCCGATCGTACTGAAGCTTTCTTT. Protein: CASSADRTEAFF.

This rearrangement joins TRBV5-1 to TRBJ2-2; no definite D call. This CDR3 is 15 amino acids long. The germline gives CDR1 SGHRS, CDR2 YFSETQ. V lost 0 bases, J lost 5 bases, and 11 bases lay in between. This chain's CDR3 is CASSLALLGTGELFF. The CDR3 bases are TGCGCCAGCAGCTTGGCCCTATTGGGGACCGGGGAGCTGTTTTTT.

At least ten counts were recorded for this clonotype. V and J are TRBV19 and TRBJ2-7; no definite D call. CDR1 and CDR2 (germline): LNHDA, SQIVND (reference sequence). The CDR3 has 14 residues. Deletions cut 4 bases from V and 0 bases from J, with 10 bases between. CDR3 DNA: TGTGCCAGTAGTACGTCCGCGAGCTCCTACGAGCAGTACTTC. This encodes CASSTSASSYEQYF.

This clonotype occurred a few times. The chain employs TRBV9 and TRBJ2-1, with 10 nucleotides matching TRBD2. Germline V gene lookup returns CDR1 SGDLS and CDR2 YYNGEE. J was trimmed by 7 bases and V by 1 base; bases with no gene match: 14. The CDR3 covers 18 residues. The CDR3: CASSVSLTAGGPRNEQFF. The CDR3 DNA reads TGTGCCAGCAGCGTATCCCTTACAGCGGGAGGGCCGCGGAATGAGCAGTTCTTC.

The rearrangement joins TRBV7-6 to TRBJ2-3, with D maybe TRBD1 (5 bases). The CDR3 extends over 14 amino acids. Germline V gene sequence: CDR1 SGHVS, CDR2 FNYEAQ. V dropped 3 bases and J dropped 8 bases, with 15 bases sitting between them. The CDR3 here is CASSFTPAQVTQYF. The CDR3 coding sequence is TGTGCCAGCAGCTTCACACCCGCACAGGTTACGCAGTATTTT.

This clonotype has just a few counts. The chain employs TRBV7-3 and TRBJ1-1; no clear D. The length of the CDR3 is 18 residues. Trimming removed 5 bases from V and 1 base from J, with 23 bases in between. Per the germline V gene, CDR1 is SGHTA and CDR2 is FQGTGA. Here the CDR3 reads CASSQYTQTRVPNTEAFF. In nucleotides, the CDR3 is TGTGCCAGCAGCCAATACACCCAGACTAGGGTACCGAACACTGAAGCTTTCTTT. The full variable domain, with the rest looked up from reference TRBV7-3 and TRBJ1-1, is GAGVSQTPSNKVTEKGKYVELRCDPISGHTALYWYRQSLGQGPEFLIYFQGTGAADDSGLPNDRFFAVRPEGSVSTLKIQRTERGDSAVYLCASSQYTQTRVPNTEAFFGQGTRLTVV.

The CDR3 DNA reads TGCGCCAGCAGTTCCTCAGTGGGAACAGATACGCAGTATTTT. Its protein product is CASSSSVGTDTQYF. V gene TRBV5-1 combines with J gene TRBJ2-3; D gene uncertain. The ends were cut back, 5 bases at V and 3 bases at J, with 13 bases in the middle. The germline gives CDR1 SGHRS, CDR2 YFSETQ. The CDR3 runs 14 residues.

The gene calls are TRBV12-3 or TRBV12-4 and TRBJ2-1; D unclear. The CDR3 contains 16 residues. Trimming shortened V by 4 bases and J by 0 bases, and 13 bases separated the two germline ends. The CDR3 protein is CASSSSGSSSYNEQFF. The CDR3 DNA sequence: TGTGCCAGCAGTTCGTCGGGTAGTAGCTCCTACAATGAGCAGTTCTTC.

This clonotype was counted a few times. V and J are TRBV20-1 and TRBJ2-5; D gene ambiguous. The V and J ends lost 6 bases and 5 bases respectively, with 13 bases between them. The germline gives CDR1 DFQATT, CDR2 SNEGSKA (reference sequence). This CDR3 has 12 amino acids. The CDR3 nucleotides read TGCAGTGCCACGGATCTAGAGGAGACCCAGTACTTC. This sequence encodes CSATDLEETQYF.

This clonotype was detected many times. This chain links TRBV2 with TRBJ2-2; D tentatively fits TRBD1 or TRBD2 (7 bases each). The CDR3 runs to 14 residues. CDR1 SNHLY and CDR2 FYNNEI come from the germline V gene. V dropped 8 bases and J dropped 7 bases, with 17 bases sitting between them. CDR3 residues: CASGRGGGNGELFF. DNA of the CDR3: TGTGCCAGCGGTAGGGGAGGGGGCAACGGGGAGCTGTTTTTT.

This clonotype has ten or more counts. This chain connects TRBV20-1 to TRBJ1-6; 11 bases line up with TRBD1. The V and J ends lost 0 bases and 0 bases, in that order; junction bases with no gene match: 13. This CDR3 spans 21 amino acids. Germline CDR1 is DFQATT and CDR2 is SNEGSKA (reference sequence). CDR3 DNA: TGCAGTGCTAGAGAACCATCGCCGGGACAGGGGGTGAGCTCCTATAATTCACCCCTCCACTTT. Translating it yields CSAREPSPGQGVSSYNSPLHF.

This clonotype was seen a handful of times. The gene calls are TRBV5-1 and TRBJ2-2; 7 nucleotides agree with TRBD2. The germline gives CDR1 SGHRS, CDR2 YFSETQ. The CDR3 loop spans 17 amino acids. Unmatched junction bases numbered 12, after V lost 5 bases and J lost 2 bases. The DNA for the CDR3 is TGCGCCAGCAGACCGGCGGGGGACTCCTTAAACACCGGGGAGCTGTTTTTT. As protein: CASRPAGDSLNTGELFF.

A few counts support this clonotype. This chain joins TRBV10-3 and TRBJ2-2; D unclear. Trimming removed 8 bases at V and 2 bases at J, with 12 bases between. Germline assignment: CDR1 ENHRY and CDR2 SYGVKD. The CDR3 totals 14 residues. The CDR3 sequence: CAIALTPNTGELFF. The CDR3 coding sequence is TGTGCCATCGCTCTGACACCTAACACCGGGGAGCTGTTTTTT.

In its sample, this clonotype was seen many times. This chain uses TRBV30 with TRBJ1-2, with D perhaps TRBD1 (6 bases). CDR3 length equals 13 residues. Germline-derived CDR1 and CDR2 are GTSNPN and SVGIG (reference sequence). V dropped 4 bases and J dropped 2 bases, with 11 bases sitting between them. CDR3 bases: TGTGCCTGGACTATGGACAGCAACTATGGCTACACCTTC. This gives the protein CAWTMDSNYGYTF.

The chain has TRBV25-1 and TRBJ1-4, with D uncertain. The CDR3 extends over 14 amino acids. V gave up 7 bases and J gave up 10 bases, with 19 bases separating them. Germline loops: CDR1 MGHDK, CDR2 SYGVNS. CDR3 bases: TGTGCCAGCATCGGCCGCAGTGATGTGGGAAAACTGTTTTTT. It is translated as CASIGRSDVGKLFF.

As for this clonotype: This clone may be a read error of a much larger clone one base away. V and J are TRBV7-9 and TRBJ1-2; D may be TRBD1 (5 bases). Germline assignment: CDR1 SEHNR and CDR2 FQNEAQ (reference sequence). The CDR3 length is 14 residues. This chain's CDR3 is CACSLIWTNYGYTF. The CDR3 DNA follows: TGTGCCTGCAGCTTGATTTGGACAAACTATGGCTACACCTTC.

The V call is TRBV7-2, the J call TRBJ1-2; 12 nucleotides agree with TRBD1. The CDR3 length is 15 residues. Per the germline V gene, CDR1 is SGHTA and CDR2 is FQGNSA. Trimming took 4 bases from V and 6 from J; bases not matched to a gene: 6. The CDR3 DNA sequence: TGTGCCAGCAGCTCCGGGACAGGGGGCTCGGATGGCTACACCTTC. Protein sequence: CASSSGTGGSDGYTF.

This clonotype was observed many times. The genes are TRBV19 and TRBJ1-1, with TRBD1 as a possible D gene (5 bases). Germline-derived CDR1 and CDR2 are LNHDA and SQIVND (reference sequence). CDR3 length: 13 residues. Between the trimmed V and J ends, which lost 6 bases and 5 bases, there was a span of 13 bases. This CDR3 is CASRGMRGTEAFF. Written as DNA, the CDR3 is TGTGCCAGTAGAGGTATGCGGGGGACTGAAGCTTTCTTT.

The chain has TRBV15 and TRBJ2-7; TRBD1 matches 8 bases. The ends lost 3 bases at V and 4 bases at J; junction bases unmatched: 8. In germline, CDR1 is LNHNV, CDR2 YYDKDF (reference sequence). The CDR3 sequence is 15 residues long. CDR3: CATSSAGGQGYEQYF. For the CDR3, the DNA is TGTGCCACCAGCAGCGCCGGAGGACAGGGTTACGAGCAGTACTTC.

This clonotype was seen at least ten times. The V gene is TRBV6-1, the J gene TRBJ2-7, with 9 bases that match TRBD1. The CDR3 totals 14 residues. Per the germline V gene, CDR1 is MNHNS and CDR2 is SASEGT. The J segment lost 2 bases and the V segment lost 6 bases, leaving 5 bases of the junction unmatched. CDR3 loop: CASRRGQGTYEQYF. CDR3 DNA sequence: TGTGCCAGCAGGAGGGGACAGGGAACCTACGAGCAGTACTTC.